The 20 T cell receptor beta chains given below trace back to one sample, sequenced in a study of cytotoxic CD8 clonotypes in ibrutinib-treated CLL. The protocol was immunoSEQ multiplex PCR, while the TCRdb copy is restricted to in-frame clones and leaves out a portion. The top ten clones hold 15% of a sample with 250,000 or so clones, around 70% of them seen once. The source material was PBMCs, sampled after 24 months of ibrutinib treatment. The source of these receptors is a human donor with chronic lymphocytic leukemia.

The V gene is TRBV10-3, the J gene TRBJ1-1; D possibly corresponds to TRBD1 (6 bases). CDR1 and CDR2 (germline): ENHRY, SYGVKD. Trimming left V 5 bases short and J 1 base short, with 11 bases between. The CDR3 covers 14 residues. This CDR3 is CAISLDRTNTEAFF. As DNA, the CDR3 is TGTGCCATCAGTTTAGACAGGACGAACACTGAAGCTTTCTTT.

The chain couples TRBV6-5 to TRBJ2-2; 11 bases agree with TRBD1. Germline CDR1 and CDR2: MNHEY and SVGAGI. Unmatched junction bases numbered 2, after V lost 6 bases and J lost 5 bases. The CDR3 extends over 14 amino acids. The chain's CDR3 is CASSGQGATGELFF. DNA of the CDR3: TGTGCCAGCAGCGGACAGGGGGCGACCGGGGAGCTGTTTTTT.

This clone was detected only a few times. The chain joins TRBV19 to TRBJ2-7, with D possibly being TRBD2 (5 bases). Trimming removed 1 base from V and 0 bases from J, with 13 bases in between. This CDR3 has 16 residues. CDR1 and CDR2 (germline): LNHDA, SQIVND (reference sequence). CDR3 sequence reads: CASSIAGSGFSYEQYF. CDR3 DNA sequence: TGTGCCAGTAGTATAGCTGGCAGCGGTTTCTCCTACGAGCAGTACTTC.

This chain uses TRBV28 with TRBJ1-4, with D maybe TRBD1 (5 bases). This CDR3 is built from 14 residues. Germline CDR1 is MDHEN and CDR2 is SYDVKM. The V and J ends lost 7 bases and 0 bases respectively, with 9 bases between them. The DNA of the CDR3 is TGTGCCAGCACCGCGACAGCAACTAATGAAAAACTGTTTTTT. This translates into CASTATATNEKLFF. The complete variable domain, with remaining parts taken from reference TRBV28 and TRBJ1-4, reads DVKVTQSSRYLVKRTGEKVFLECVQDMDHENMFWYRQDPGLGLRLIYFSYDVKMKEKGDIPEGYSVSREKKERFSLILESASTNQTSMYLCASTATATNEKLFFGSGTQLSVL.

V usage is TRBV6-6 and J usage is TRBJ2-4; D tentatively reads TRBD1 or TRBD2 (6 bases each). The V gene lost 6 bases and the J gene lost 6 bases, with 15 bases spanning the gap. The CDR3 contains 14 residues. Germline V gene data show CDR1 as MNHNY and CDR2 as SVGAGI (reference sequence). CDR3 sequence: CASRMGGVGNIQYF. In nucleotides, the CDR3 is TGTGCCAGCAGGATGGGGGGCGTTGGAAACATTCAGTACTTC.

The rearrangement uses TRBV19 and TRBJ2-1, with a possible D match to TRBD1 (6 bases). Trimming stripped 6 bases from V and 7 bases from J, with 19 bases between. This CDR3 contains 15 residues. Looked up from germline, CDR1 is LNHDA and CDR2 is SQIVND (reference sequence). CDR3 protein: CASSPSWGHGNEQFF. In DNA form, the CDR3 reads TGTGCCAGTAGCCCCTCGTGGGGGCACGGGAATGAGCAGTTCTTC.

This chain uses TRBV27 with TRBJ1-5, with D maybe TRBD1 (6 bases). Germline values: CDR1 MNHEY, CDR2 SMNVEV (reference sequence). V lost 7 bases and J lost 2, with 15 bases in between. The length of the CDR3 is 15 residues. The CDR3 loop reads CASTQRGDGNQPQHF. CDR3 DNA: TGTGCCAGCACCCAAAGGGGGGACGGCAATCAGCCCCAGCATTTT.

The V gene is TRBV2, the J gene TRBJ1-5, with D possibly being TRBD1 (5 bases). The CDR3 is 14 amino acids. V lost 4 bases and J 3 bases, leaving 10 bases between the germline ends. Per the germline V gene, CDR1 is SNHLY and CDR2 is FYNNEI. The CDR3 region is CASSGGGANQPQHF. The CDR3 bases are TGTGCCAGCAGTGGTGGGGGAGCCAATCAGCCCCAGCATTTT.

The V call is TRBV29-1, the J call TRBJ2-7; D is unresolved. Trimming removed 8 bases at V and 0 bases at J, with 14 bases between. The CDR3 length is 13 residues. The V gene's germline CDR1 is SQVTM and CDR2 ANQGSEA. CDR3 residues: CSLRLDSSYEQYF. The CDR3 DNA is TGCAGCCTCAGACTGGATAGCTCCTACGAGCAGTACTTC.

The chain has TRBV5-4 and TRBJ2-5; TRBD2 matches at 9 bases. Trimming removed 1 base from V and 5 bases from J; junction bases left unmatched: 6. This CDR3 is 15 amino acids long. The germline V gene has CDR1 SGHNT and CDR2 YYREEE (reference sequence). CDR3 bases: TGTGCCAGCAGCTTGCTGCGGGAGGGCCGGGAGACCCAGTACTTC. It codes for CASSLLREGRETQYF.

This sequence joins TRBV10-1 and TRBJ2-1, with D unclear. Trimming pared 2 bases from V and 6 bases from J, leaving 5 bases between. The CDR3 spans 12 residues. Germline V lookup: CDR1 WNHNN, CDR2 SYGVQD (reference sequence). The CDR3 here is CASSEVGNEQFF. The CDR3 region has the DNA TGCGCCAGCAGTGAGGTTGGCAATGAGCAGTTCTTC.

The V call is TRBV14, the J call TRBJ2-1; tentative D call: TRBD1 (6 bases). The length of the CDR3 is 17 residues. Germline CDR1 reads SGHDN; CDR2 reads FVKESK. The V and J ends lost 1 base and 5 bases respectively, with 18 bases between them. The CDR3 is CASSQGLKNRDHNEQFF. The CDR3 DNA reads TGTGCCAGCAGCCAAGGATTGAAGAACAGGGATCACAATGAGCAGTTCTTC.

This rearrangement joins TRBV20-1 to TRBJ2-3; no clear D. The CDR3 extends over 11 amino acids. Looked up from germline, CDR1 is DFQATT and CDR2 is SNEGSKA (reference sequence). Trimming shortened V by 1 base and J by 6 bases, and 5 bases separated the two germline ends. As DNA, the CDR3 is TGCAGTGCTAGAGTCCTGGATACGCAGTATTTT. It is translated as CSARVLDTQYF.

This clone was observed a handful of times. The chain is built from TRBV7-9 and TRBJ2-1, with 13 nucleotides matching TRBD2. Germline assignment: CDR1 SEHNR and CDR2 FQNEAQ (reference sequence). CDR3 length: 18 amino acids. After removal of 7 bases from V and 4 bases from J, the junction contained 13 bases not matched to a gene. CDR3 coding DNA: TGTGCCAGCACAATATGGACTAGCGGGAGTAGGTTGTACAATGAGCAGTTCTTC. Protein product: CASTIWTSGSRLYNEQFF. The whole variable domain, filled in from reference TRBV7-9 and TRBJ2-1, reads DTGVSQNPRHKITKRGQNVTFRCDPISEHNRLYWYRQTLGQGPEFLTYFQNEAQLEKSRLLSDRFSAERPKGSFSTLEIQRTEQGDSAMYLCASTIWTSGSRLYNEQFFGPGTRLTVL.

The chain combines TRBV5-6 with TRBJ2-7, with D possibly being TRBD1 or TRBD2 (5 bases each). The CDR3 extends over 14 amino acids. The V gene's germline CDR1 is SGHDT and CDR2 YYEEEE. Trimming removed 2 bases at V and 3 bases at J, with 12 bases between. The CDR3 DNA sequence: TGTGCCAGCAGCTTCACGGGGCCCAACTACGAGCAGTACTTC. This sequence encodes CASSFTGPNYEQYF.

The chain links TRBV6-6 to TRBJ2-7, with D perhaps matching TRBD2 (5 bases). The germline V and J ends were trimmed by 7 bases and 7 bases, with 20 bases remaining between them. The CDR3 is made up of 14 amino acids. Germline lookup yields CDR1 MNHNY and CDR2 SVGAGI (reference sequence). The CDR3 spells CASTPPGRPGEQYF. The DNA for the CDR3 is TGTGCCAGCACACCTCCGGGCCGACCGGGAGAGCAGTACTTC.

V usage is TRBV7-8 and J usage is TRBJ2-3; possibly TRBD2 for D (5 bases). Germline V gene sequence: CDR1 SGHVS, CDR2 FQNEAQ. The CDR3 spans 14 residues. With 2 bases removed from V and 4 bases from J, the gap between germline ends came to 10 bases. The CDR3 coding sequence is TGTGCCAGCAGCTTAAGGTCAGCGGCAGATACGCAGTATTTT. It yields the protein CASSLRSAADTQYF. Using reference TRBV7-8 and TRBJ2-3 for the parts outside the CDR3, the full variable domain is GAGVSQSPRYKVAKRGQDVALRCDPISGHVSLFWYQQALGQGPEFLTYFQNEAQLDKSGLPSDRFFAERPEGSVSTLKIQRTQQEDSAVYLCASSLRSAADTQYFGPGTRLTVL.

This clone came up a few times. The chain has TRBV7-2 and TRBJ2-7; the D gene is possibly TRBD1 (6 bases). CDR3 length: 12 amino acids. The V gene's germline CDR1 is SGHTA and CDR2 FQGNSA. Trimming took off 3 bases at V and 9 bases at J, with 12 bases between the two ends. The CDR3 bases are TGTGCCAGCAGCTTTCAGGGGAAGGGGCAGTACTTC. Protein sequence: CASSFQGKGQYF.

The chain combines TRBV30 with TRBJ1-5, with TRBD1 as a possible D gene (5 bases). Germline V gene sequence: CDR1 GTSNPN, CDR2 SVGIG (reference sequence). Between the trimmed V and J ends, which lost 0 bases and 3 bases, there was a span of 21 bases. The CDR3 loop spans 18 amino acids. The CDR3 region is CAWSVLLDSTTNNQPQHF. CDR3 nucleotide sequence: TGTGCCTGGAGTGTACTCCTTGACAGCACCACCAACAATCAGCCCCAGCATTTT. The variable domain in full, completed from reference TRBV30 and TRBJ1-5, reads SQTIHQWPATLVQPVGSPLSLECTVEGTSNPNLYWYRQAAGRGLQLLFYSVGIGQISSEVPQNLSASRPQDRQFILSSKKLLLSDSGFYLCAWSVLLDSTTNNQPQHFGDGTRLSIL.

The chain carries TRBV28 and TRBJ2-7, with a weak D call TRBD1 (7 bases). This CDR3 comprises 14 residues. V was clipped by 6 bases and J by 5 bases, with 17 bases between them. Germline V gene data show CDR1 as MDHEN and CDR2 as SYDVKM. DNA for the CDR3: TGTGCCAGCAGCTTAGGAGGGGGCGTGAACGAGCAGTACTTC. Its protein product is CASSLGGGVNEQYF.